This T cell receptor (beta chain) was captured by sequencing in a study of vaccination effects on CD4 cells after COVID-19. Isolation of CD4+ T cells took place after about 10 days of culture. Each participant was given two doses of one vaccine (BNT162b2 or mRNA-1273). Each culture had half its medium swapped for IL-2 medium on days 3 and 7. Measured with immunoSEQ multiplex PCR; TCRdb has only the in-frame clones, and not every one. The repertoire holds tens of thousands of clones, with around 69% as singletons. The table lists this clone with a few counts. Antigen specificity is unknown. Germline lookup yields CDR1 SEHNR and CDR2 FQNEAQ (reference sequence). V was cut by 1 base and J by 7 bases, with 8 bases left in between. The CDR3 contains 14 residues.

The TCR comes from a human donor who received a COVID-19 vaccine. The chain links TRBV7-9 to TRBJ1-6; no reliable D call. The material was CD4+ T cells from PBMCs cultured without peptide, obtained after COVID-19 vaccination. CDR3 residues: CASSLGQDNSPLHF. CDR3 coding DNA: TGTGCCAGCAGCTTAGGGCAAGACAATTCACCCCTCCACTTT.